This T cell receptor (beta chain) stems from a study of T cell repertoires in cytomegalovirus infection (dated by TCRdb to between 2018 and 2021). About the study as a whole: Alongside well-studied HLA-B-restricted epitopes, the peptide stimulations were aimed at recently identified HLA-C-restricted CMV epitopes, whose presentation resists viral immunomodulation. Because public TCR beta signatures pointed to carriage of CMV infection together with the matching HLA type, the HLA type of each donor mattered for the analysis.

The germline V gene yields MNHNS for CDR1 and SASEGT for CDR2. The CDR3 spans 13 residues, from the cysteine through the phenylalanine. Only the CDR3 DNA stays, 39 bases, in frame from base 1. The germline ends are 10 bases apart after V is trimmed by 7 bases and J by 1 base. The treatment or condition label for this specimen denotes: in vitro stimulation with specific CMV peptide epitopes to enrich CMV-specific T cells. The paper's findings and limits, for the study overall: In both this cohort and an independent roughly 330-donor cohort, the cumulative frequency of public TCR beta family members distinguished carriers of CMV infection plus the relevant HLA type. The ex vivo response was dominated by HLA-C-restricted CMV-specific TCR beta clonotypes, and the single most frequent clonotype in two of eight donors was supplied by these HLA-C-restricted clonotypes.

This clonotype has ten or more counts. Its specific antigen is unknown. It has no much larger one-base neighbor in the sample; base qualities were not kept. Sequenced using an Illumina HiSeq 1500. Starting from the raw public reads, TCRdb applied fastp trimming at Q25, assembled clones with MiXCR and retained in-frame beta chains. Records with the same CDR3 protein are collapsed into one entry carrying the most frequent genes and DNA. This sample has around 300,000 distinct CDR3 sequences in its table, and more than 20% of those were observed once. The top ten constitute approximately 12% of the sample.

The V gene is TRBV6-1 and the J gene is TRBJ2-5; a confident D gene designation cannot be given. The source material was cultured PBMCs, sampled from culture after CMV antigen stimulation. This clonotype was sampled from a human donor in good health (CMV status not recorded). Some clones in this sample may be carry-over from other donors' samples. The bases read TGTGCCAGCAAAACGGCTAGCCAAGAGACCCAGTACTTC. It encodes CASKTASQETQYF.